The T cell receptor (beta chain) described here comes from a study of cytomegalovirus exposure and HLA in healthy donors. Study-wide results and limits: High specificity and sensitivity for cytomegalovirus status were reported for the classifier.

Primers for the PCR totalled 60 Vbeta and 13 Jbeta. Assay used: immunoSEQ multiplex PCR; TCRdb lists only in-frame clones, some missing. Of some 150,000 clones listed, 82% are singletons. Germline V lookup: CDR1 SGHRS, CDR2 YFSETQ. Trimming removed 4 bases at V and 5 bases at J, with 18 bases between. This CDR3 spans 15 amino acids. Points on this clone: The antigen is unknown.

The sequence came from a man aged 18-30 years in good health and CMV-seropositive. The source material was PBMCs. This chain connects TRBV5-1 to TRBJ1-1, with a weak D call TRBD1 (5 bases). The CDR3 nucleotides are TGCGCCAGCAGCATTCTGATGGGGGGAAGGACTGAAGCTTTCTTT. Amino acids: CASSILMGGRTEAFF.